This TCR beta chain came from a study of cytomegalovirus exposure and HLA in healthy donors. Study-wide points: Accurate HLA-A and HLA-B prediction from TCR beta sequences was reported for most subjects. The study found most TCR sequences rare, yet found some public TCRs in many donors. CMV serostatus was the only recorded immune exposure for donors.

The V end was cut by 1 base, the J end by 10 bases, with 11 bases between. This CDR3 spans 12 amino acids. CDR1 and CDR2 (germline): SGHRS, YFSETQ. This clone was seen once. Its matching antigen is unknown. Healthy bone marrow donors made up the donor group. PCR amplification relied on 60 Vbeta primers (plus 13 Jbeta primers). Assay: immunoSEQ multiplex PCR; the TCRdb copy retains only in-frame clones and omits some. Of some 170,000 clones listed, about 81% are singletons. The receptor comes from a woman under 40 in good health and CMV-seronegative. The sample was PBMCs. The V and J genes are TRBV5-1 and TRBJ1-1, with D possibly matching TRBD1 (6 bases). CDR3 nucleotides: TGCGCCAGCAGCTTGACAGGGTCCCCAGCTTTCTTT. Amino acids: CASSLTGSPAFF.